The 8 T cell receptor beta chains reported below all come from one sample, sequenced in a study of regulatory T cells in long-lasting Graves disease. The sample's time point: newly diagnosed GD, antithyroid drugs for less than 3 months. Following extraction of RNA from PBMCs, that RNA was used to make the TCR library. Arm-PCR with iRepertoire HTBI primers amplified the CDR3 regions for these TCR beta libraries. MiXCR, run by TCRdb on the multiplex PCR reads, gives a single entry per CDR3 protein. Seen here are about 620,000 distinct CDR3 sequences, 16% observed once, and the top ten hold about 20%. These data were also filed under a second study, of T cells in Graves' hyperthyroidism and ophthalmopathy.

Sequencing used peripheral blood mononuclear cells (PBMCs), obtained at new diagnosis, from a patient treated with antithyroid drugs. These receptors originate from a young woman with Graves disease.

This clonotype was counted at least ten times. The rearrangement links TRBV6-1 to TRBJ1-1; TRBD1 matches 7 bases. Germline values: CDR1 MNHNS, CDR2 SASEGT. V dropped 7 bases and J dropped 5; count of bases not matched to a gene: 7. The CDR3 runs to 13 residues. CDR3 nucleotides: TGTGCCAGCATTCGACAGGGCGGAACTGAAGCTTTCTTT. The encoded protein is CASIRQGGTEAFF.

This clonotype occurred many times. The chain joins TRBV27 to TRBJ2-2, with 8 bases fitting TRBD1. Germline V gene lookup returns CDR1 MNHEY and CDR2 SMNVEV (reference sequence). J was trimmed by 0 bases and V by 5 bases; bases with no gene match: 2. The CDR3 runs 15 residues. CDR3 loop: CASSPDRANTGELFF. The CDR3 DNA is TGTGCCAGCAGTCCGGACAGGGCGAACACCGGGGAGCTGTTTTTT.

This chain connects TRBV5-1 to TRBJ2-2; possibly TRBD2 for D (6 bases). The CDR3 loop spans 16 amino acids. Germline CDR1 SGHRS, CDR2 YFSETQ. V was pared by 0 bases and J by 1 base, with 10 bases between. CDR3 region: CASSLVASENTGELFF. The CDR3 DNA reads TGCGCCAGCAGCTTGGTTGCTAGCGAGAACACCGGGGAGCTGTTTTTT.

The J gene is TRBJ2-3, the V gene TRBV9; TRBD2 matches 12 bases. The junction had 6 bases not matched to a gene; V was cut back by 0 bases and J by 4 bases. Germline-derived CDR1 and CDR2 are SGDLS and YYNGEE. CDR3 length equals 17 residues. The CDR3 DNA reads as TGTGCCAGCAGCGTAGTGTCTAGCGGGAGGGCGGCAGATACGCAGTATTTT. Protein product: CASSVVSSGRAADTQYF.

There are a few counts of this clonotype. The chain couples TRBV2 to TRBJ2-6; unclear D gene. The germline V gene encodes CDR1 SNHLY and CDR2 FYNNEI. The CDR3 has 14 residues. Trimming took 4 bases from V and 4 from J, leaving 8 bases between them. CDR3 sequence: CASSAGQGANVLTF. CDR3 nucleotide sequence: TGTGCCAGCAGTGCAGGCCAGGGGGCCAACGTCCTGACTTTC.

This clonotype was found many times. This chain joins TRBV2 and TRBJ2-2; no definite D call. CDR3 length equals 13 residues. Germline V CDR1 and CDR2: SNHLY, FYNNEI. V lost 2 bases, J lost 7 bases, and 8 bases lay in between. The DNA of the CDR3 is TGTGCCAGCAGTGAATATGGCAACGGGGAGCTGTTTTTT. The encoded protein is CASSEYGNGELFF.

This clonotype was observed at least ten times. The gene calls are TRBV7-2 and TRBJ1-1, with TRBD1 matching over 7 bases. The CDR3 sequence is 14 residues long. V gave up 5 bases and J gave up 11 bases; unmatched junction bases: 14. Per germline, CDR1 SGHTA and CDR2 FQGNSA. CDR3 amino acids: CASSRPGDRGAAFF. The CDR3 DNA sequence: TGTGCCAGCAGCCGTCCGGGGGACAGAGGAGCGGCTTTCTTT.

This clonotype was recorded at least ten times. This chain uses TRBV7-2 with TRBJ2-1; the D call may be TRBD1 or TRBD2 (8 bases each). Trimming shortened V by 8 bases and J by 6 bases, and 32 bases separated the two germline ends. The germline gives CDR1 SGHTA, CDR2 FQGNSA. The CDR3 consists of 19 residues. CDR3 DNA: TGTGCCAGCGGCGGCGGGGGGACAGGACCTAAGCGGGCTTTCAATGAGCAGTTCTTC. It is translated as CASGGGGTGPKRAFNEQFF.